Below, 20 T cell receptor beta chains from the same sample are listed, as sequenced in a study of blood T cell repertoires in COVID-19. Generated by immunoSEQ multiplex PCR, the TCRdb table keeps only in-frame clones and is missing some. The data hold roughly 190,000 clones, with 82% observed a single time. Sequenced: peripheral blood. The origin of the receptors is an older woman with COVID-19, enrolled during active disease.

The chain employs TRBV19 and TRBJ2-2, with D unresolved. The germline CDR1 and CDR2 sequences are LNHDA and SQIVND (reference sequence). CDR3 length: 12 amino acids. V lost 3 bases and J lost 7, with 6 bases in between. This CDR3 reads CASSISGGELFF. CDR3 sequence (DNA): TGTGCCAGTAGTATCAGTGGCGGGGAGCTGTTTTTT.

This clone showed up just a few times. The chain uses TRBV7-3 and TRBJ2-7; D is possibly TRBD1 (6 bases). Trimming took 4 bases from V and 5 from J, leaving 12 bases between them. This CDR3 contains 13 residues. Germline CDR1 and CDR2: SGHTA and FQGTGA. The CDR3 DNA sequence: TGTGCCAGCAGCTCAACCAGACAGGACGAGCAGTACTTC. Translated, it gives CASSSTRQDEQYF.

The chain recombines TRBV10-3 with TRBJ2-1; 7 bases are shared with TRBD1. The CDR3 spans 14 residues. V was clipped by 5 bases and J by 5 bases; unmatched bases: 6. The V gene's germline CDR1 is ENHRY and CDR2 SYGVKD. The CDR3 DNA is TGTGCCATCAGTTTGGACAGGAATAACAATGAGCAGTTCTTC. This sequence encodes CAISLDRNNNEQFF.

This sequence joins TRBV6-1 and TRBJ1-4; D call uncertain. The CDR3 has 15 amino acids. Per the germline V gene, CDR1 is MNHNS and CDR2 is SASEGT. V lost 2 bases to trimming and J lost 7 bases, with 14 bases between them. The CDR3 coding sequence is TGTGCCAGCAGTGAATTTGGTCTCCGGGGTGAAAAACTGTTTTTT. Translating gives CASSEFGLRGEKLFF.

The rearrangement joins TRBV29-1 to TRBJ1-2, with 11 bases fitting TRBD1. The CDR3 contains 12 residues. V trimming: 6 bases; J trimming: 3 bases; junction bases outside the gene matches: 0. Germline V gives CDR1 SQVTM, CDR2 ANQGSEA. CDR3 in amino acids: CSVDRGHYGYTF. For the CDR3, the DNA is TGCAGCGTGGACAGGGGGCACTATGGCTACACCTTC.

This clone was seen more than once but under ten times. The genes are TRBV24-1 and TRBJ1-3; 7 nucleotides line up with TRBD1. Germline CDR1 is KGHDR and CDR2 is SFDVKD. The CDR3 runs 16 residues. The ends lost 5 bases at V and 2 bases at J; junction bases unmatched: 8. Here the CDR3 DNA reads TGTGCCACCAGTGTCCCCCGCGGGACAGCTGGAAACACCATATATTTT. It is translated as CATSVPRGTAGNTIYF.

The chain combines TRBV5-1 with TRBJ2-3, with D possibly TRBD2 on 6 matching bases. V was pared by 4 bases and J by 0 bases, with 15 bases between. Per germline, CDR1 SGHRS and CDR2 YFSETQ. The CDR3 is 16 residues long. In DNA, the CDR3 is TGCGCCAGCAGCAATGGCGGGGCCTCTAGCACAGATACGCAGTATTTT. This sequence encodes CASSNGGASSTDTQYF.

The chain links TRBV20-1 to TRBJ2-1; maybe TRBD2 (5 bases). V lost 5 bases to trimming and J lost 13 bases, with 15 bases between them. Germline assignment: CDR1 DFQATT and CDR2 SNEGSKA (reference sequence). CDR3 length: 11 amino acids. CDR3 bases: TGCAGTGCTCGGCGGGTCGGGCGCCAGTTCTTC. Translating it yields CSARRVGRQFF.

The chain is built from TRBV7-9 and TRBJ1-3; D remains ambiguous. CDR3 length: 13 residues. Germline values: CDR1 SEHNR, CDR2 FQNEAQ (reference sequence). The germline V and J ends were trimmed by 8 bases and 0 bases, with 8 bases remaining between them. CDR3 in DNA: TGTGCCAGCGAAGGGAGCTCTGGAAACACCATATATTTT. As protein: CASEGSSGNTIYF. Complete variable domain (other parts from reference TRBV7-9 and TRBJ1-3): DTGVSQNPRHKITKRGQNVTFRCDPISEHNRLYWYRQTLGQGPEFLTYFQNEAQLEKSRLLSDRFSAERPKGSFSTLEIQRTEQGDSAMYLCASEGSSGNTIYFGEGSWLTVV.

The gene calls are TRBV3-1 (or the pseudogene TRBV3-2) and TRBJ1-4, with 7 bases identical to TRBD1. Trimming removed 7 bases from V and 4 bases from J; junction bases left unmatched: 6. The CDR3 extends over 14 amino acids. The V gene's germline CDR1 is LGHDT and CDR2 YNNKEL (reference sequence). CDR3 protein: CASKPGQSNEKLFF. CDR3 DNA: TGTGCCAGCAAACCGGGACAGAGTAATGAAAAACTGTTTTTT.

The CDR3 sequence: CASSSPRTDTQYF. CDR3 nucleotide sequence: TGTGCCAGCAGCTCTCCCCGCACAGATACGCAGTATTTT. The chain recombines TRBV11-2 with TRBJ2-3; D is unclear. Germline V gene sequence: CDR1 SGHAT, CDR2 FQNNGV. This CDR3 spans 13 amino acids. Deletions cut 4 bases from V and 1 base from J, with 6 bases between.

J is TRBJ2-2 and V is TRBV5-6; no definite D call. V gave up 7 bases and J gave up 4 bases, with 23 bases separating them. Per germline, CDR1 SGHDT and CDR2 YYEEEE. The CDR3 loop spans 17 amino acids. The CDR3, as DNA: TGTGCCAGCCAGCTCATTCCCACCGGGTTCCTCACCGGGGAGCTGTTTTTT. This translates into CASQLIPTGFLTGELFF.

The chain is built from TRBV2 and TRBJ1-4; no definite D call. The germline V gene encodes CDR1 SNHLY and CDR2 FYNNEI. The length of the CDR3 is 14 residues. Trimming removed 7 bases at V and 7 bases at J, with 16 bases between. The CDR3 loop is CASTRGGLVEKLFF. The CDR3, as DNA: TGTGCCAGCACCCGGGGAGGCTTAGTTGAAAAACTGTTTTTT.

This clone was counted only a few times. At one end, the junction sequence differs from germline, possibly due to a read error. V gene TRBV7-2 combines with J gene TRBJ2-2, with 7 bases matching TRBD1. Germline V gives CDR1 SGHTA, CDR2 FQGNSA. The CDR3 length is 16 residues. The CDR3 protein is CASSVAGTVNTGELFF. The CDR3 DNA reads TGTGCCAGCAGCGTAGCCGGGACAGTGAACACCGGGGAGCTGTTTTTT.

This clone was seen only a few times. This sequence joins TRBV5-6 and TRBJ1-1, with 8 bases lining up with TRBD1. The germline gives CDR1 SGHDT, CDR2 YYEEEE. V lost 6 bases to trimming and J lost 0 bases; unmatched junction nucleotides: 7. The CDR3 length is 15 residues. The CDR3 loop reads CASIHRTGLNTEAFF. The CDR3 nucleotides are TGTGCCAGCATCCACCGGACAGGGTTGAACACTGAAGCTTTCTTT.

This CDR3 is CASSPGALGNYEQYF. The CDR3 region has the DNA TGTGCCAGCTCACCGGGGGCTTTGGGGAACTACGAGCAGTACTTC. The chain links TRBV18 to TRBJ2-7; D is perhaps TRBD1 (6 bases). The CDR3 length is 15 residues. V gave up 3 bases and J gave up 3 bases, with 15 bases separating them. Germline V gene sequence: CDR1 KGHSH, CDR2 LQKENI.

The genes are TRBV3-1 (or the pseudogene TRBV3-2) and TRBJ2-3; tentatively, D is TRBD1 (5 bases). Germline CDR1 LGHDT, CDR2 YNNKEL (reference sequence). This CDR3 region has 12 residues. Trimming left V 5 bases short and J 6 bases short, with 9 bases between. Written as DNA, the CDR3 is TGTGCCAGCAGCTACGCAGGGGATACGCAGTATTTT. This encodes CASSYAGDTQYF.

The chain has TRBV5-1 and TRBJ2-1; TRBD1 aligns across 9 bases. V trimming: 4 bases; J trimming: 2 bases; junction bases outside the gene matches: 4. The CDR3 loop spans 15 amino acids. Germline V gene data show CDR1 as SGHRS and CDR2 as YFSETQ. The chain's CDR3 is CASSPTGGPYNEQFF. DNA for the CDR3: TGCGCCAGCAGCCCAACAGGGGGCCCCTACAATGAGCAGTTCTTC.

The CDR3 DNA reads TGTGCCAGCAGTTTAAAGGGGCCTCACTATGGCTACACCTTC. It encodes CASSLKGPHYGYTF. The genes are TRBV27 and TRBJ1-2; D is possibly TRBD1 (5 bases). V was trimmed by 2 bases and J by 3 bases, leaving 10 bases between them. The CDR3 is 14 amino acids. Per the germline V gene, CDR1 is MNHEY and CDR2 is SMNVEV (reference sequence).

The chain joins TRBV7-2 to TRBJ2-3, with TRBD1 matching 7 bases. The germline gives CDR1 SGHTA, CDR2 FQGNSA. The CDR3 runs 15 residues. Trimming took 5 bases from V and 2 from J; bases not matched to a gene: 7. The CDR3 nucleotides read TGTGCCAGCAGCCCGGACAGGTACCTCACAGATACGCAGTATTTT. Its protein product is CASSPDRYLTDTQYF. Together with reference TRBV7-2 and TRBJ2-3, the CDR3 gives the full variable domain: GAGVSQSPSNKVTEKGKDVELRCDPISGHTALYWYRQSLGQGLEFLIYFQGNSAPDKSGLPSDRFSAERTGGSVSTLTIQRTQQEDSAVYLCASSPDRYLTDTQYFGPGTRLTVL.